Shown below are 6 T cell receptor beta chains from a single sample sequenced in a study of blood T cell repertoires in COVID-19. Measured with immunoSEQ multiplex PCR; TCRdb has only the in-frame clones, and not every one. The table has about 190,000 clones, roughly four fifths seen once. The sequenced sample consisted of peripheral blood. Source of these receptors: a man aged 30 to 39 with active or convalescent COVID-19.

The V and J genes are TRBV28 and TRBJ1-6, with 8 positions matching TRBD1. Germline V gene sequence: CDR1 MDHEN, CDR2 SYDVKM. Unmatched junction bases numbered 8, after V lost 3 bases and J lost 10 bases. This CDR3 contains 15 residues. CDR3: CASSFFGTGGSPLHF. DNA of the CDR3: TGTGCCAGCAGTTTTTTCGGGACAGGTGGATCACCCCTCCACTTT. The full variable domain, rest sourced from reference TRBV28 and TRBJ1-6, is DVKVTQSSRYLVKRTGEKVFLECVQDMDHENMFWYRQDPGLGLRLIYFSYDVKMKEKGDIPEGYSVSREKKERFSLILESASTNQTSMYLCASSFFGTGGSPLHFGNGTRLTVT.

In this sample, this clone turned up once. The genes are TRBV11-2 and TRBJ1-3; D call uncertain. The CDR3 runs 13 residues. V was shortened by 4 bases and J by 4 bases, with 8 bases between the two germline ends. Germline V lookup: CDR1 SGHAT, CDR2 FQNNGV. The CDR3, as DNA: TGTGCCAGCAGCTCCGGGGTAGGAAACACCATATATTTT. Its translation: CASSSGVGNTIYF.

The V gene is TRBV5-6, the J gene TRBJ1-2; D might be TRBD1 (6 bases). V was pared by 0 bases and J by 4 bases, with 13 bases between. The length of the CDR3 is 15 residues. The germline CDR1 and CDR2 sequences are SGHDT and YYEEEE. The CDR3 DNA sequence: TGTGCCAGCAGCTTGGCCAAAAGGGGGTCCTATGGCTACACCTTC. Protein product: CASSLAKRGSYGYTF.

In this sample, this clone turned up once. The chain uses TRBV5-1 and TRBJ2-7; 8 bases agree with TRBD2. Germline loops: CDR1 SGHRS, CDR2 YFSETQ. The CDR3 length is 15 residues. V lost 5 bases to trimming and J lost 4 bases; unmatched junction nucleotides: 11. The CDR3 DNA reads TGCGCCAGCAGTTCAGGACTAGCAACCGTGTACGAGCAGTACTTC. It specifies CASSSGLATVYEQYF.

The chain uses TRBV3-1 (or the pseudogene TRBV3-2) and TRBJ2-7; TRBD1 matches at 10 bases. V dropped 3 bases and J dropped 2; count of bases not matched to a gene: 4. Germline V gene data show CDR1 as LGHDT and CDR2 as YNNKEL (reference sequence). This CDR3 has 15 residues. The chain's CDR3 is CASSHGTGAAYEQYV. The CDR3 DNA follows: TGTGCCAGCAGCCACGGGACAGGGGCTGCCTACGAGCAGTACGTC.

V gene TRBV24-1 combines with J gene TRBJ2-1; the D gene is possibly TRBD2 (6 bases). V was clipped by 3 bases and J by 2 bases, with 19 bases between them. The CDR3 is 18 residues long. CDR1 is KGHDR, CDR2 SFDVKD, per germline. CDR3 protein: CATSDATTRREPYNEQFF. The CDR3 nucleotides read TGTGCCACCAGTGATGCAACGACTAGACGGGAACCCTACAATGAGCAGTTCTTC.